Described below is a single T cell receptor beta chain sequence and its context. Its antigen is as yet unknown. This sample stems from a study of cytomegalovirus exposure and HLA in healthy donors. The PCR used 60 Vbeta and 13 Jbeta primers. Clones were sequenced by immunoSEQ multiplex PCR, and TCRdb holds only the in-frame ones, with some missing. The table includes 150,000 to 200,000 clones, roughly 80% detected once. The length of the CDR3 is 13 residues. Deletions cut 5 bases from V and 8 bases from J, with 15 bases between. Per the germline V gene, CDR1 is MDHEN and CDR2 is SYDVKM. The study's findings and limits: CMV serostatus stood as the only immune exposure information on hand. Another analysis was done later, and it associated 16,951 TCR beta sequences with HLA alleles at 0.05 false discovery rate. Certain indistinguishable V segments, among them TRBV6-2 and TRBV6-3, were excluded.

The sequenced sample consisted of PBMCs. This sequence was found in a woman between 18 and 30 years old in good health and CMV-seronegative. The genes are TRBV28 and TRBJ1-2, with D unclear. DNA of the CDR3: TGTGCCAGCAGTCGCGGACTGGAGAGGGGCTACACCTTC. It codes for CASSRGLERGYTF.